This record concerns one TCR beta chain sequence. What it recognizes is unknown. Germline-derived CDR1 and CDR2 are SGHNT and YENEEA. The V and J ends lost 4 bases and 9 bases, in that order; junction bases with no gene match: 5. The length of the CDR3 is 15 residues. This specimen belongs to a study of CD8+CD57+ T cells in acquired aplastic anemia. On the study more broadly: DNA per sorted CD4+ or CD8+ sample ranged about 0.2 to 30 ug, averaging roughly 3.5 ug. The study, taken as a whole, reports: Around 30 sequences, all CD8+ CDR3, were shared between patients and controls.

Both TCR beta VDJ combination and CDR3 sequence profiling were carried out. Genomic DNA was the template for this profiling. Via MiXCR, TCRdb re-called the reads, giving one row per CDR3 protein. The data contain tens of thousands of distinct CDR3 sequences, about 45% of them seen just once; the ten biggest clones take up 66%. This clonotype originated in a human donor in good health, serving as a control. The chain is built from TRBV11-3 and TRBJ1-6, with TRBD1 matching 11 bases. Specimen: sorted CD4+, CD8+, or CD8+CD57+ T cells (not recorded which) from PBMCs. The CDR3 DNA is TGTGCCAGCAGCTCGGACAGGGGGCCGGGTTCACCCCTCCACTTT. It encodes CASSSDRGPGSPLHF. The variable domain in full, completed from reference TRBV11-3 and TRBJ1-6, reads EAGVVQSPRYKIIEKKQPVAFWCNPISGHNTLYWYLQNLGQGPELLIRYENEEAVDDSQLPKDRFSAERLKGVDSTLKIQPAELGDSAVYLCASSSDRGPGSPLHFGNGTRLTVT.